Shown below are 31 T cell receptor beta chains from a single sample sequenced in a study of shared clonotypes between healthy human individuals. Assay used: immunoSEQ multiplex PCR; TCRdb lists only in-frame clones, some missing. The table lists 550,000 to 800,000 clones, under 80% of them singletons. The sample comprised memory CD4+ T cells sorted from blood. Noted subset: CD45RA-negative fraction. These receptors all stem from a woman in her thirties in good health.

The gene calls are TRBV2 and TRBJ2-6; D is ambiguous. This CDR3 region has 15 residues. The ends were cut back, 4 bases at V and 3 bases at J, with 10 bases in the middle. Germline V gene sequence: CDR1 SNHLY, CDR2 FYNNEI. CDR3 in DNA: TGTGCCAGCAGTGCCGACATTGGTGGGGCCAACGTCCTGACTTTC. It yields the protein CASSADIGGANVLTF.

J is TRBJ1-2 and V is TRBV9; TRBD1 might be the D (6 bases). CDR1 and CDR2 from the germline V gene are SGDLS and YYNGEE. Trimming removed 0 bases from V and 5 bases from J, with 8 bases in between. This CDR3 contains 13 residues. The CDR3 spells CASSVEQGYGYTF. The CDR3 nucleotides are TGTGCCAGCAGCGTAGAACAGGGTTATGGCTACACCTTC.

This clone was seen a handful of times. This chain joins TRBV6-1 and TRBJ1-3; no definite D call. The CDR3 runs to 14 residues. Germline assignment: CDR1 MNHNS and CDR2 SASEGT. The V end was cut by 6 bases, the J end by 4 bases, with 13 bases between. The CDR3 DNA sequence: TGTGCCAGCAGACAACCCCAACTGGGAAACACCATATATTTT. This translates into CASRQPQLGNTIYF.

The V gene is TRBV6-5, the J gene TRBJ1-6; 7 bases map to TRBD1. J was trimmed by 10 bases and V by 6 bases; bases with no gene match: 9. The CDR3 has 14 amino acids. The germline gives CDR1 MNHEY, CDR2 SVGAGI. CDR3 in DNA: TGTGCCAGCAGAAACGACAGGGAGGGGTCACCCCTCCACTTT. Its translation: CASRNDREGSPLHF.

The genes are TRBV4-1 and TRBJ1-2; maybe TRBD1 (5 bases). The CDR3 sequence is 16 residues long. V was pared by 1 base and J by 0 bases, with 12 bases between. CDR1 is MGHRA and CDR2 is YSYEKL in the germline V gene. The CDR3 loop reads CASSQVGQGANYGYTF. The CDR3, as DNA: TGCGCCAGCAGCCAAGTCGGTCAGGGAGCTAACTATGGCTACACCTTC.

This chain uses TRBV19 with TRBJ2-7; TRBD2 matches 9 bases. Trimming cost V 5 bases and J 5 bases; bases outside gene matches: 13. The germline CDR1 and CDR2 sequences are LNHDA and SQIVND (reference sequence). The length of the CDR3 is 16 residues. CDR3 loop: CASSRASGLASNEQYF. For the CDR3, the DNA is TGTGCCAGTAGTCGAGCCTCCGGACTAGCGTCTAACGAGCAGTACTTC.

J is TRBJ2-5 and V is TRBV6-1, with TRBD2 matching 9 bases. CDR3 length: 14 amino acids. The V and J ends lost 7 bases and 4 bases, in that order; junction bases with no gene match: 7. Germline loops: CDR1 MNHNS, CDR2 SASEGT. CDR3 protein: CASTSSGRVETQYF. CDR3 nucleotides: TGTGCCAGCACCAGTAGCGGGAGAGTAGAGACCCAGTACTTC.

The chain links TRBV28 to TRBJ1-3, with D maybe TRBD1 (5 bases). The CDR3 is 15 amino acids. V was trimmed by 2 bases and J by 6 bases, leaving 14 bases between them. Germline CDR1 is MDHEN and CDR2 is SYDVKM. CDR3 in DNA: TGTGCCAGCAGTTTAAGTCAGGGAATGGCAAACACCATATATTTT. Its translation is CASSLSQGMANTIYF.

This chain joins TRBV4-1 and TRBJ2-1; D is ambiguous. Germline V CDR1 and CDR2: MGHRA, YSYEKL. The V gene lost 0 bases and the J gene lost 0 bases, with 9 bases spanning the gap. The CDR3 loop spans 16 amino acids. The DNA of the CDR3 is TGCGCCAGCAGCCAAGAGAAACAGTACTCCTACAATGAGCAGTTCTTC. Translation gives CASSQEKQYSYNEQFF.

V gene TRBV6-5 combines with J gene TRBJ1-6; perhaps TRBD1 as D (6 bases). The CDR3 length is 15 residues. Germline V gene lookup returns CDR1 MNHEY and CDR2 SVGAGI. Trimming took off 7 bases at V and 8 bases at J, with 18 bases between the two ends. CDR3 amino acids: CASMTTGGGYSPLHF. DNA of the CDR3: TGTGCCAGCATGACGACAGGAGGGGGATATTCACCCCTCCACTTT.

This chain joins TRBV5-4 and TRBJ2-3; no definite D call. This CDR3 is built from 13 residues. The V end lost 5 bases, the J end lost 2 bases, and 9 bases lay between the germline ends. Germline assignment: CDR1 SGHNT and CDR2 YYREEE (reference sequence). The DNA for the CDR3 is TGTGCCAGCAGTGAGAGATCCACAGATACGCAGTATTTT. Protein product: CASSERSTDTQYF.

DNA for the CDR3: TGTGCCAGCAGACCCGCCGGGGATTCGAACACCGGGGAGCTGTTTTTT. It yields the protein CASRPAGDSNTGELFF. V gene TRBV11-2 combines with J gene TRBJ2-2, with a tentative D call TRBD2 (5 bases). The CDR3 consists of 16 residues. Per the germline V gene, CDR1 is SGHAT and CDR2 is FQNNGV. The V and J ends lost 6 bases and 0 bases respectively, with 14 bases between them.

This clone turned up a few times. The V gene is TRBV28, the J gene TRBJ2-7; a weak D match, TRBD2 (5 bases). V was shortened by 8 bases and J by 4 bases, with 15 bases between the two germline ends. This CDR3 contains 13 residues. Looked up from germline, CDR1 is MDHEN and CDR2 is SYDVKM. CDR3 amino acids: CASGPARGYEQYF. CDR3 nucleotides: TGTGCCAGCGGACCCGCCCGAGGGTACGAGCAGTACTTC. The whole variable domain, remainder taken from reference TRBV28 and TRBJ2-7, is DVKVTQSSRYLVKRTGEKVFLECVQDMDHENMFWYRQDPGLGLRLIYFSYDVKMKEKGDIPEGYSVSREKKERFSLILESASTNQTSMYLCASGPARGYEQYFGPGTRLTVT.

The V and J genes are TRBV18 and TRBJ2-7; TRBD1 agrees at 7 bases. Germline-derived CDR1 and CDR2 are KGHSH and LQKENI. The V gene end was trimmed by 6 bases and the J gene end by 3 bases; junction bases not matched to a gene: 5. This CDR3 region has 13 residues. CDR3 bases: TGTGCCAGCTCCCCGACAGGGTACTACGAGCAGTACTTC. Encoded protein: CASSPTGYYEQYF.

This clone was seen once. The chain links TRBV6-1 to TRBJ1-1; no clear D. The germline V gene has CDR1 MNHNS and CDR2 SASEGT. This CDR3 contains 16 residues. V was shortened by 2 bases and J by 5 bases, with 18 bases between the two germline ends. The CDR3 spells CASSETHVSPQTEAFF. The CDR3 coding sequence is TGTGCCAGCAGTGAAACCCACGTTTCGCCGCAAACTGAAGCTTTCTTT.

This sequence joins TRBV19 and TRBJ2-5; a possible D gene is TRBD1 (6 bases). Trimming shortened V by 5 bases and J by 5 bases, and 21 bases separated the two germline ends. CDR3 length: 16 amino acids. CDR1 and CDR2 from the germline V gene are LNHDA and SQIVND (reference sequence). CDR3 in DNA: TGTGCCAGTAGTTCGACGCAGGGGCGGTTTGGGGAGACCCAGTACTTC. It is translated as CASSSTQGRFGETQYF.

V usage is TRBV4-1 and J usage is TRBJ2-5; D unresolved. The CDR3 extends over 14 amino acids. Per the germline V gene, CDR1 is MGHRA and CDR2 is YSYEKL. V shed 4 bases and J shed 5 bases, with 14 bases lying between them. The CDR3 nucleotides read TGCGCCAGCAGCCTCGGACCAACCCCGGAGACCCAGTACTTC. Encoded protein: CASSLGPTPETQYF.

The rearrangement uses TRBV7-9 and TRBJ2-3; TRBD2 might be the D (6 bases). Trimming removed 0 bases at V and 5 bases at J, with 12 bases between. The CDR3 length is 15 residues. Germline V lookup: CDR1 SEHNR, CDR2 FQNEAQ (reference sequence). CDR3 amino acids: CASSLAEGRIDTQYF. DNA of the CDR3: TGTGCCAGCAGCTTAGCGGAGGGTCGGATAGATACGCAGTATTTT.

This chain connects TRBV12-1 to TRBJ2-1. TRBV12-1 is tagged as a pseudogene. The CDR3 loop spans 15 amino acids. CDR3 amino acids: CASSFLGVAPHEQFF. The CDR3 DNA reads TGTGCCAGCAGCTTTTTGGGGGTAGCCCCCCATGAGCAGTTCTTC.

The rearrangement links TRBV29-1 to TRBJ1-3, with D possibly matching TRBD1 (6 bases). Germline V gene lookup returns CDR1 SQVTM and CDR2 ANQGSEA. CDR3 size: 15 residues. V was clipped by 6 bases and J by 0 bases, with 15 bases between them. Written as DNA, the CDR3 is TGCAGCGTCGGTTTAGGAGGGGGCTCTGGAAACACCATATATTTT. It specifies CSVGLGGGSGNTIYF.

For this clone: Distinct nucleotide sequences in the sample also encode this CDR3. The V and J genes are TRBV6-5 and TRBJ1-1; 8 bases are a match to TRBD1. There are 15 residues in the CDR3. V gave up 1 base and J gave up 5 bases; unmatched junction bases: 6. CDR1 and CDR2 from the germline V gene are MNHEY and SVGAGI. CDR3 in DNA: TGTGCCAGCAGTTACTTCGGACAGGGTGGGACTGAAGCTTTCTTT. Its translation is CASSYFGQGGTEAFF.

This chain uses TRBV28 with TRBJ1-2, with no clear D. This CDR3 region has 14 residues. V gave up 3 bases and J gave up 2 bases, with 10 bases separating them. Germline-derived CDR1 and CDR2 are MDHEN and SYDVKM. The CDR3 spells CASSFAGRNYGYTF. CDR3 bases: TGTGCCAGCAGTTTTGCCGGCCGGAACTATGGCTACACCTTC.

V is TRBV27 and J is TRBJ2-3, with 13 nucleotides matching TRBD2. This CDR3 contains 15 residues. V shed 5 bases, J shed 1 base, and the junction held 0 bases outside the gene matches. Germline V gives CDR1 MNHEY, CDR2 SMNVEV (reference sequence). The CDR3 region is CASSGLAGGTDTQYF. The CDR3 region has the DNA TGTGCCAGCAGTGGACTAGCGGGGGGCACAGATACGCAGTATTTT.

This chain links TRBV7-8 with TRBJ2-7; D not resolved. CDR1 is SGHVS and CDR2 is FQNEAQ in the germline V gene. This CDR3 contains 14 residues. Trimming pared 3 bases from V and 3 bases from J, leaving 12 bases between. The CDR3: CASSFSGPLYEQYF. DNA of the CDR3: TGTGCCAGCAGCTTCAGTGGGCCTCTCTACGAGCAGTACTTC.

A few counts support this clone. The chain recombines TRBV6-1 with TRBJ1-3; 8 bases agree with TRBD1. This CDR3 has 15 residues. Germline loops: CDR1 MNHNS, CDR2 SASEGT. V shed 3 bases and J 8 bases; nucleotides not matched to a gene: 9. CDR3 DNA sequence: TGTGCCAGCAGTGACCCGGACAGGGTTAGGGACACCATATATTTT. It yields the protein CASSDPDRVRDTIYF.

This clone was counted only a few times. The V call is TRBV5-4, the J call TRBJ2-1; no firm D call. The CDR3 consists of 11 residues. V gave up 2 bases and J gave up 8 bases, with 5 bases separating them. Per germline, CDR1 SGHNT and CDR2 YYREEE (reference sequence). CDR3 sequence (DNA): TGTGCCAGCAGCTTTGACCATGAGCAGTTCTTC. It yields the protein CASSFDHEQFF.

This sequence joins TRBV5-1 and TRBJ2-1; the match to TRBD1 covers 8 bases. CDR1 is SGHRS and CDR2 is YFSETQ in the germline V gene. The CDR3 loop spans 17 amino acids. With 4 bases clipped from V and 6 bases from J, the junction kept 15 bases outside the gene matches. Written as DNA, the CDR3 is TGCGCCAGCAGCCGCAACGACAGGGGACGGGTGGTCAATGAGCAGTTCTTC. As protein: CASSRNDRGRVVNEQFF.

The chain links TRBV28 to TRBJ1-2; the D gene is possibly TRBD1 (6 bases). Germline V CDR1 and CDR2: MDHEN, SYDVKM. This CDR3 comprises 15 residues. Deletions cut 6 bases from V and 5 bases from J, with 19 bases between. The CDR3 loop reads CASREQGSLGYGYTF. The DNA for the CDR3 is TGTGCCAGCAGGGAACAGGGATCCCTGGGATATGGCTACACCTTC.

Points on this clone: Within the sample, other DNA sequences also encode this same CDR3. This chain joins TRBV30 and TRBJ1-5; 7 bases line up with TRBD1. Germline CDR1 is GTSNPN and CDR2 is SVGIG (reference sequence). V was pared by 3 bases and J by 5 bases, with 4 bases of the junction left unmatched. There are 13 residues in the CDR3. CDR3 in amino acids: CAWSPRGDQPQHF. In DNA, the CDR3 is TGTGCCTGGAGCCCCAGGGGGGATCAGCCCCAGCATTTT.

The V gene is TRBV29-1, the J gene TRBJ2-2; 9 nucleotides agree with TRBD2. J was trimmed by 5 bases and V by 4 bases; bases with no gene match: 5. Germline CDR1 and CDR2: SQVTM and ANQGSEA. CDR3 length: 14 amino acids. The CDR3 here is CSVGREGRTGELFF. The CDR3 DNA follows: TGCAGCGTTGGGCGGGAGGGCCGGACCGGGGAGCTGTTTTTT.

The rearrangement joins TRBV7-9 to TRBJ2-7, with D perhaps matching TRBD1 (5 bases). Deletions cut 9 bases from V and 2 bases from J, with 17 bases between. Germline V lookup: CDR1 SEHNR, CDR2 FQNEAQ (reference sequence). This CDR3 is built from 14 residues. The CDR3 region is CARVSPDKTYEQYF. The CDR3 DNA follows: TGTGCCAGGGTATCGCCGGACAAGACCTACGAGCAGTACTTC.